Here is one TCR beta chain with its context. Its target is unknown. Germline loops: CDR1 LNHDA, CDR2 SQIVND (reference sequence). The CDR3 runs to 17 residues. The ends lost 4 bases at V and 3 bases at J; junction bases unmatched: 12. Some clones are missing from TCRdb's copy, which holds only in-frame ones; the method was immunoSEQ multiplex PCR. The sample consists of roughly 32,000 clones, roughly 89% of them appearing once. The data derive from a study of a mutant IDH1 vaccine in newly diagnosed glioma. Study information: Visits V12 and V13 fell at weeks 35 and 47, respectively. Study-level results: Changes to the top peripheral T cell clonotypes appeared unrelated to pseudoprogression.

The time point here: week 47, end of study. With topical imiquimod, each dose of the vaccine consisted of 300 ug of mutant IDH1 20-mer peptide. New WHO grade 3 or 4 IDH1-mutant, ATRX-lost astrocytomas were present in all donors. This sequence joins TRBV19 and TRBJ2-1; TRBD2 matches at 7 bases. The receptor's source is a man aged 35-49 years with glioma. The specimen comprised PBMCs, sampled from a glioma patient whose treatment included an IDH1 peptide vaccine. The CDR3 DNA reads as TGTGCCAGTAGTACGGACATGGCTAGCGGAGTCTACAATGAGCAGTTCTTC. Amino acid sequence: CASSTDMASGVYNEQFF.